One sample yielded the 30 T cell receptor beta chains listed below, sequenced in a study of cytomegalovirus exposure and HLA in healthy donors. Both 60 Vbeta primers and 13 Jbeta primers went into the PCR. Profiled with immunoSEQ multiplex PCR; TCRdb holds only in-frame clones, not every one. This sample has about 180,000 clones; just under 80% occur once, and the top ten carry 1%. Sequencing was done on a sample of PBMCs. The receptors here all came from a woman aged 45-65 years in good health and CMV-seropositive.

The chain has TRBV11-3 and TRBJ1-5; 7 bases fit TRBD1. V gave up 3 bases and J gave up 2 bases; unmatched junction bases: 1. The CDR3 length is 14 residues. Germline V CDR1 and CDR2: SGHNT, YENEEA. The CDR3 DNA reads TGTGCCAGCAGCTTCGGACAGGGCAATCAGCCCCAGCATTTT. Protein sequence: CASSFGQGNQPQHF.

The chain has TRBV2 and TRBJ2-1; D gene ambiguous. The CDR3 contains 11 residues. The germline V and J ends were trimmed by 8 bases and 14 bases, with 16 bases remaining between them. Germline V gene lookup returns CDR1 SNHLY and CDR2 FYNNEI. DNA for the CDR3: TGTGCCAGCTTATCTAACTCCCTCGAGTTCTTC. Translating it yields CASLSNSLEFF.

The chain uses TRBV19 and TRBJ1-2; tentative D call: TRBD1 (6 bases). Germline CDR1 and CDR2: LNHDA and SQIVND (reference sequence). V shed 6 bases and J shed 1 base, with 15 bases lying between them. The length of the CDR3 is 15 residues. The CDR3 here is CASRVSLGGNYGYTF. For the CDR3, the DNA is TGTGCCAGTAGGGTCTCCTTAGGGGGTAACTATGGCTACACCTTC.

The CDR3 DNA sequence: TGTGCCAGCAGCTTAGGCCGAATAGCGGGGGAGTCGGGCGGGTTCTTC. It codes for CASSLGRIAGESGGFF. The J gene is TRBJ2-1, the V gene TRBV13; TRBD2 aligns across 9 bases. The CDR3 consists of 16 residues. CDR1 and CDR2 from the germline V gene are PRHDT and FYEKMQ (reference sequence). Trimming at V came to 0 bases and at J to 15 bases, leaving 15 bases not matched to a gene.

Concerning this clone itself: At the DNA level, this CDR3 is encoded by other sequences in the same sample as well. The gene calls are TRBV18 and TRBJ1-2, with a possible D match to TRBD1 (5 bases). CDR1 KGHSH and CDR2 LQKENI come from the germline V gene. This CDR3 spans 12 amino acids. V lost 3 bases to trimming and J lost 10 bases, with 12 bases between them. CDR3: CASSPSQGSYTF. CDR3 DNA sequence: TGTGCCAGCTCACCTTCTCAGGGATCCTACACCTTC.

CDR3 in DNA: TGCGCCAGCAGCCCCCTGGGGGGGATCCCCTACAATGAGCAGTTCTTC. Translation: CASSPLGGIPYNEQFF. The V gene is TRBV5-1, the J gene TRBJ2-1, with 7 bases that match TRBD2. Per germline, CDR1 SGHRS and CDR2 YFSETQ. Unmatched junction bases numbered 9, after V lost 4 bases and J lost 2 bases. The CDR3 spans 16 residues.

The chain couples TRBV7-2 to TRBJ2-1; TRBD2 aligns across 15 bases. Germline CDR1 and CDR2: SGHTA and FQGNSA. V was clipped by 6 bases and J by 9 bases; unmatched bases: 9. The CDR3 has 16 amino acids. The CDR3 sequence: CASRRTSGGASLEQFF. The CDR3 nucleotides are TGTGCCAGCAGACGGACTAGCGGGGGGGCTTCCCTTGAGCAGTTCTTC.

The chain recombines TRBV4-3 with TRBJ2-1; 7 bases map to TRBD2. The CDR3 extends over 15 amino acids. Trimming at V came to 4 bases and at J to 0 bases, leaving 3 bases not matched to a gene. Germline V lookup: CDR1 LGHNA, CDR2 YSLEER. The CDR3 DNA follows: TGCGCCAGCAGCCTCCAGCGGGGCTCCTACAATGAGCAGTTCTTC. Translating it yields CASSLQRGSYNEQFF.

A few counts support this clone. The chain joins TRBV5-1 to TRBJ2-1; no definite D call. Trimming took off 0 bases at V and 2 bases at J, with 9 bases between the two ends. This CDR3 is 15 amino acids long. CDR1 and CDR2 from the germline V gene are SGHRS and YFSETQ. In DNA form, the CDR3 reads TGCGCCAGCAGCTTGGTCGGGTCGACCTACAATGAGCAGTTCTTC. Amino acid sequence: CASSLVGSTYNEQFF. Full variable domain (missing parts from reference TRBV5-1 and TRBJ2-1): KAGVTQTPRYLIKTRGQQVTLSCSPISGHRSVSWYQQTPGQGLQFLFEYFSETQRNKGNFPGRFSGRQFSNSRSEMNVSTLELGDSALYLCASSLVGSTYNEQFFGPGTRLTVL.

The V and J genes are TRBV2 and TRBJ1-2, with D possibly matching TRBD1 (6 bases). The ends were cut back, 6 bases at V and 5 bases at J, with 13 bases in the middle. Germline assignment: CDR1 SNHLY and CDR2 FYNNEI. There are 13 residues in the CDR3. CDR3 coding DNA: TGTGCCAGCAGAGCGGACAGTCATTATGGCTACACCTTC. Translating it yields CASRADSHYGYTF. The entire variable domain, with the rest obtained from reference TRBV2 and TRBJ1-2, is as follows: EPEVTQTPSHQVTQMGQEVILRCVPISNHLYFYWYRQILGQKVEFLVSFYNNEISEKSEIFDDQFSVERPDGSNFTLKIRSTKLEDSAMYFCASRADSHYGYTFGSGTRLTVV.

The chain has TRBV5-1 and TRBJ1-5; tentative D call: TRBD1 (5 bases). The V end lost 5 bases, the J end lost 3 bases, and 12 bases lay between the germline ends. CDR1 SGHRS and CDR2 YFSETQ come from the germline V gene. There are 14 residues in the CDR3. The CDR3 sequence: CASRQDPYNQPQHF. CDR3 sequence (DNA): TGCGCCAGCAGACAGGACCCATACAATCAGCCCCAGCATTTT.

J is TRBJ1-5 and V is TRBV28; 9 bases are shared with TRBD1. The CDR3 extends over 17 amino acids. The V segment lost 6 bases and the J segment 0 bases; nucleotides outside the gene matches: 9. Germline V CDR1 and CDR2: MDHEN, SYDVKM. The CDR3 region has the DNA TGTGCCAGCAGCCCTGGACAGGGGCGATATAGCAATCAGCCCCAGCATTTT. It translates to CASSPGQGRYSNQPQHF. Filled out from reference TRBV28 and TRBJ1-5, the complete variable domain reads DVKVTQSSRYLVKRTGEKVFLECVQDMDHENMFWYRQDPGLGLRLIYFSYDVKMKEKGDIPEGYSVSREKKERFSLILESASTNQTSMYLCASSPGQGRYSNQPQHFGDGTRLSIL.

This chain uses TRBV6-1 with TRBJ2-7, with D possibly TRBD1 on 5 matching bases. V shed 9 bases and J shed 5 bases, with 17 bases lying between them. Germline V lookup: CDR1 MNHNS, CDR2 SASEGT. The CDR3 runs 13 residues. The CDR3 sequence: CASRAQGFNEQYF. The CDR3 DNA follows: TGTGCCAGTAGGGCGCAGGGCTTCAACGAGCAGTACTTC.

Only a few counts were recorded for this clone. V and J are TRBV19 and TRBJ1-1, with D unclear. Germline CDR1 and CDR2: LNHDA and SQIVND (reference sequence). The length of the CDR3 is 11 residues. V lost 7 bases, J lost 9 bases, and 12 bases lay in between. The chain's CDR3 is CASIEGSKAFF. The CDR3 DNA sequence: TGTGCCAGTATAGAGGGATCGAAAGCTTTCTTT. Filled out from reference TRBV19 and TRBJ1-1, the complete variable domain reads DGGITQSPKYLFRKEGQNVTLSCEQNLNHDAMYWYRQDPGQGLRLIYYSQIVNDFQKGDIAEGYSVSREKKESFPLTVTSAQKNPTAFYLCASIEGSKAFFGQGTRLTVV.

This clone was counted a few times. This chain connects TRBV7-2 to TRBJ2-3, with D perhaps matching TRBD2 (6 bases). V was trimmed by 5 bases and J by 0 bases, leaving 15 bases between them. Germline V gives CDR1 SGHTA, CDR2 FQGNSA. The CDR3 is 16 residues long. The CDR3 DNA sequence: TGTGCCAGCAGCCAGTCCGTAAGCGGGAGCACAGATACGCAGTATTTT. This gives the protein CASSQSVSGSTDTQYF.

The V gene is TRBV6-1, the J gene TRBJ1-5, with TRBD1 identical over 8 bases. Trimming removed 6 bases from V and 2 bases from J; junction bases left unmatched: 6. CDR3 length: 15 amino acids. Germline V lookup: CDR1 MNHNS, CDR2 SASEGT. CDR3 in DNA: TGTGCCAGCAGGTCGGGACAGGACCGCAATCAGCCCCAGCATTTT. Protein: CASRSGQDRNQPQHF.

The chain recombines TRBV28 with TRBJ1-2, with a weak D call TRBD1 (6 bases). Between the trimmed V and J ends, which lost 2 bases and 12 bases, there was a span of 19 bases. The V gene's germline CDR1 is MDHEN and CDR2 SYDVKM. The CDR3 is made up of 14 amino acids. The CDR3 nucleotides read TGTGCCAGCAGTTTACCCGGACAGACGTTAGATGACACCTTC. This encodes CASSLPGQTLDDTF.

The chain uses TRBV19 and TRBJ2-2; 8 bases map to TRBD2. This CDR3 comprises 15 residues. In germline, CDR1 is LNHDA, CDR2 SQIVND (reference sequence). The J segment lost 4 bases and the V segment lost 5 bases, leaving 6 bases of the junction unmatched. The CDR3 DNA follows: TGTGCCAGTAGTCGGGGGGGTCGTCTCACCGGGGAGCTGTTTTTT. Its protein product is CASSRGGRLTGELFF. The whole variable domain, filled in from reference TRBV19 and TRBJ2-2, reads DGGITQSPKYLFRKEGQNVTLSCEQNLNHDAMYWYRQDPGQGLRLIYYSQIVNDFQKGDIAEGYSVSREKKESFPLTVTSAQKNPTAFYLCASSRGGRLTGELFFGEGSRLTVL.

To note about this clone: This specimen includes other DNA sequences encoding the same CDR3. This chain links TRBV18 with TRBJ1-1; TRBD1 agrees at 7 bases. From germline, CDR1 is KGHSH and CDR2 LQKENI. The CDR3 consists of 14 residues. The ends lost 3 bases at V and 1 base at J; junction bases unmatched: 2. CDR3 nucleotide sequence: TGTGCCAGCTCACCCCGACAGGGGAACACTGAAGCTTTCTTT. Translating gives CASSPRQGNTEAFF. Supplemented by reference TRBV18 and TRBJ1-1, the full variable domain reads NAGVMQNPRHLVRRRGQEARLRCSPMKGHSHVYWYRQLPEEGLKFMVYLQKENIIDESGMPKERFSAEFPKEGPSILRIQQVVRGDSAAYFCASSPRQGNTEAFFGQGTRLTVV.

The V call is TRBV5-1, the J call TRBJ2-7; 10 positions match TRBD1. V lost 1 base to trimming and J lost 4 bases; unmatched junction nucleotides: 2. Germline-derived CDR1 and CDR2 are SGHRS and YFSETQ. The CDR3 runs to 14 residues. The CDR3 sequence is CASSLSGQGYEQYF. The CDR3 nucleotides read TGCGCCAGCAGCTTGTCGGGACAGGGGTACGAGCAGTACTTC.

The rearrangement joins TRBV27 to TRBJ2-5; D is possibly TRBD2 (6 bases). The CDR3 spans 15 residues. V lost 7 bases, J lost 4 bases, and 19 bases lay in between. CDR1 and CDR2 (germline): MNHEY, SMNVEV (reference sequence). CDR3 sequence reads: CASTMRGDSGETQYF. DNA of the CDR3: TGTGCCAGCACCATGCGGGGCGATAGTGGAGAGACCCAGTACTTC.

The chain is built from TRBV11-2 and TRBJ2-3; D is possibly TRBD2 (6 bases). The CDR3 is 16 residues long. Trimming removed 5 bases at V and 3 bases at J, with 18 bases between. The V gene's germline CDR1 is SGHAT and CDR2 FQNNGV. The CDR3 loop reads CASSPRERAATDTQYF. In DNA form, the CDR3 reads TGTGCCAGCAGCCCACGGGAGAGGGCTGCGACAGATACGCAGTATTTT.

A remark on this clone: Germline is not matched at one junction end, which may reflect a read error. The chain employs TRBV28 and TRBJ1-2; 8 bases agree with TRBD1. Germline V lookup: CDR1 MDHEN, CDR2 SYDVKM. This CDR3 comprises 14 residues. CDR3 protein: CASTLRQGYYGYAF. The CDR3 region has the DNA TGTGCCAGCACCCTTCGACAGGGGTACTATGGCTACGCCTTC.

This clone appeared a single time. Here the CDR3 DNA reads TGCAGCGTTGAGGGACTTTCTTCCTGGGCCAAGAACACTGAAGCTTTCTTT. As protein: CSVEGLSSWAKNTEAFF. The rearrangement links TRBV29-1 to TRBJ1-1, with a weak D call TRBD1 (5 bases). V dropped 3 bases and J dropped 1 base, with 21 bases sitting between them. CDR1 SQVTM and CDR2 ANQGSEA come from the germline V gene. The CDR3 consists of 17 residues. The full variable domain, with the rest looked up from reference TRBV29-1 and TRBJ1-1, is SAVISQKPSRDICQRGTSLTIQCQVDSQVTMMFWYRQQPGQSLTLIATANQGSEATYESGFVIDKFPISRPNLTFSTLTVSNMSPEDSSIYLCSVEGLSSWAKNTEAFFGQGTRLTVV.

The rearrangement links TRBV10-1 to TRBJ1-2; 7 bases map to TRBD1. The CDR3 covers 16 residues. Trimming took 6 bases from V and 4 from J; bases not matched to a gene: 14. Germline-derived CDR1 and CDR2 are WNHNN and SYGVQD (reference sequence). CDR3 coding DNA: TGCGCCAGCAGGGGAGAGGGGGCTGTCATCCGCTATGGCTACACCTTC. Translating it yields CASRGEGAVIRYGYTF.

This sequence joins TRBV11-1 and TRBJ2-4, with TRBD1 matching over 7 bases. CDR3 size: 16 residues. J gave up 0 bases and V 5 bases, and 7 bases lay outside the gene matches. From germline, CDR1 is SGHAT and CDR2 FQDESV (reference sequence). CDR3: CASSQGQTVAKNIQYF. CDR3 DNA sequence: TGTGCCAGCAGCCAGGGACAGACAGTAGCCAAAAACATTCAGTACTTC. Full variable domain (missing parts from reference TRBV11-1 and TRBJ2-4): EAEVAQSPRYKITEKSQAVAFWCDPISGHATLYWYRQILGQGPELLVQFQDESVVDDSQLPKDRFSAERLKGVDSTLKIQPAELGDSAMYLCASSQGQTVAKNIQYFGAGTRLSVL.

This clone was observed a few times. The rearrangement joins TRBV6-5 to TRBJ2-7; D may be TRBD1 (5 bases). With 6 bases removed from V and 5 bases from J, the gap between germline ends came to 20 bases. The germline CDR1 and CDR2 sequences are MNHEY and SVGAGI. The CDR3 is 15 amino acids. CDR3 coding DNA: TGTGCCAGCAGCTACCGACAGCACAACAGAAACGAGCAGTACTTC. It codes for CASSYRQHNRNEQYF.

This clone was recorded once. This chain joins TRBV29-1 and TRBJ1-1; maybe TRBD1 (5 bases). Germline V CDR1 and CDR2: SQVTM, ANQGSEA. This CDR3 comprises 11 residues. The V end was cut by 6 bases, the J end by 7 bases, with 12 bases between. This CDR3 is CSVVPDSEAFF. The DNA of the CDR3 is TGCAGCGTCGTGCCCGACAGTGAAGCTTTCTTT.

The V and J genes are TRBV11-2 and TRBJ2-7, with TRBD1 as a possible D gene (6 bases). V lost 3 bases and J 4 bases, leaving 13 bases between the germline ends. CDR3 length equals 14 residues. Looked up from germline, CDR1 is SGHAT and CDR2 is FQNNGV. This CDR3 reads CASSFGRGKYEQYF. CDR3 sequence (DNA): TGTGCCAGCAGCTTCGGCAGGGGAAAGTACGAGCAGTACTTC.

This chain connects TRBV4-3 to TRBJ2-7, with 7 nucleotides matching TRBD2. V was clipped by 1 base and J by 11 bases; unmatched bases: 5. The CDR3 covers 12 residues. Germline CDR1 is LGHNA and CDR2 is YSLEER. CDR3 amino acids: CASSQGSGMKYF. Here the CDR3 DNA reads TGCGCCAGCAGCCAAGGAAGCGGGATGAAGTACTTC.